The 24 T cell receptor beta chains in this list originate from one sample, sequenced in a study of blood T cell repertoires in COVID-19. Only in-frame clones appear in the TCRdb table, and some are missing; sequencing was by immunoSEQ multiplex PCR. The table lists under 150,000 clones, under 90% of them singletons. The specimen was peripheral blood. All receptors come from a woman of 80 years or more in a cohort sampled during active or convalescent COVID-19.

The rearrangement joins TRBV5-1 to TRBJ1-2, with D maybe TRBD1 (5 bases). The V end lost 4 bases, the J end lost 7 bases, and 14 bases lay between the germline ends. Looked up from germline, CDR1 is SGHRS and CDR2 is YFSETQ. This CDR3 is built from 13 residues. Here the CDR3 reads CASSRGGVLGYTF. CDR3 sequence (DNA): TGCGCCAGCAGCCGGGGGGGTGTTCTTGGCTACACCTTC.

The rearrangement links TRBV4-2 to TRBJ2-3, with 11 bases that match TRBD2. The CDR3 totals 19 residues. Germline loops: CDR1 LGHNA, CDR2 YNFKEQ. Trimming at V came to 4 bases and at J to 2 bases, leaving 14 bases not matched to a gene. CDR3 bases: TGTGCCAGCAGCCGAGTTTCGGGACTAGCGGAGCCGTTCACAGATACGCAGTATTTT. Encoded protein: CASSRVSGLAEPFTDTQYF.

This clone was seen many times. The CDR3 loop is CAWGWGRDLNTEAFF. In nucleotides, the CDR3 is TGTGCCTGGGGTTGGGGGAGGGATTTGAACACTGAAGCTTTCTTT. The chain combines TRBV30 with TRBJ1-1; D may be TRBD1 (5 bases). The CDR3 is 15 residues long. Germline V lookup: CDR1 GTSNPN, CDR2 SVGIG (reference sequence). Deletions cut 5 bases from V and 0 bases from J, with 16 bases between.

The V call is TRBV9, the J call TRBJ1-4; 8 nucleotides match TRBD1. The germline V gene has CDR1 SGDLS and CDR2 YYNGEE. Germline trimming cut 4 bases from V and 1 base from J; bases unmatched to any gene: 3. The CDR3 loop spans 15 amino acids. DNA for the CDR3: TGTGCCAGCAGCTCCACAGGGGGAACTAATGAAAAACTGTTTTTT. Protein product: CASSSTGGTNEKLFF.

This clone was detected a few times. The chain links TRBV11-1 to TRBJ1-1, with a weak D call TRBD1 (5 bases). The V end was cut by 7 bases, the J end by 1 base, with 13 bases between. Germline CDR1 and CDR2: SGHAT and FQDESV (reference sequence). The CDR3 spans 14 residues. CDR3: CASTDWGGNTEAFF. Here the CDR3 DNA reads TGTGCCAGCACCGACTGGGGGGGGAACACTGAAGCTTTCTTT.

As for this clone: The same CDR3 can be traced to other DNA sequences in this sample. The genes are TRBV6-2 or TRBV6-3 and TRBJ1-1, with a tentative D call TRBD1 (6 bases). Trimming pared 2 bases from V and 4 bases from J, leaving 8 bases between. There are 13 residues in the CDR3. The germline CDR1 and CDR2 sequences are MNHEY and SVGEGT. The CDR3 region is CASSYIRGTEAFF. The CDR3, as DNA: TGTGCCAGCAGTTACATCAGGGGCACTGAAGCTTTCTTT.

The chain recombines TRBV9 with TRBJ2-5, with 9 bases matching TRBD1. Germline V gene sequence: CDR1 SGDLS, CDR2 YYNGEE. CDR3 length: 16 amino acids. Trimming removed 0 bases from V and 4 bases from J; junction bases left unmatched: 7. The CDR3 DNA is TGTGCCAGCAGCGTAGCGGGACAGGGATCGTTAGAGACCCAGTACTTC. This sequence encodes CASSVAGQGSLETQYF.

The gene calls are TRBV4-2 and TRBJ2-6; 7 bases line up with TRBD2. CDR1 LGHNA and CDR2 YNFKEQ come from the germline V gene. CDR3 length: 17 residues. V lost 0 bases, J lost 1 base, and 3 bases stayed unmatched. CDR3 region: CASSQEARGSGANVLTF. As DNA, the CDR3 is TGTGCCAGCAGCCAAGAGGCGCGGGGGTCTGGGGCCAACGTCCTGACTTTC.

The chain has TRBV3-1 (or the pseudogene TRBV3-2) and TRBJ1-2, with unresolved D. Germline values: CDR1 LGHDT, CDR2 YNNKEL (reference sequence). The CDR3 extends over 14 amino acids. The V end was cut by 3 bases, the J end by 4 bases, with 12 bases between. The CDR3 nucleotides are TGTGCCAGCAGCCATCTCCAGGCGATCTATGGCTACACCTTC. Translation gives CASSHLQAIYGYTF.

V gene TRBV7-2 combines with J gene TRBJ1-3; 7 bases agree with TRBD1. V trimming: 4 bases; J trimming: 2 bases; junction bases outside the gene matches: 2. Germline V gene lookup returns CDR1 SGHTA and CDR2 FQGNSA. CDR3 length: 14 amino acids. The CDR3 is CASSYQGAGNTIYF. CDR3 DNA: TGTGCCAGCAGCTATCAGGGGGCTGGAAACACCATATATTTT.

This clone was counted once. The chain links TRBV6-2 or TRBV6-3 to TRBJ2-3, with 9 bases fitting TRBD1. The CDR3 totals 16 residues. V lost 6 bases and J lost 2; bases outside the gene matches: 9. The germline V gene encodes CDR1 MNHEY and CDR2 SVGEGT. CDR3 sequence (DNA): TGTGCCAGCAGCACCACCGGGACAGGGTTCACAGATACGCAGTATTTT. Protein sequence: CASSTTGTGFTDTQYF.

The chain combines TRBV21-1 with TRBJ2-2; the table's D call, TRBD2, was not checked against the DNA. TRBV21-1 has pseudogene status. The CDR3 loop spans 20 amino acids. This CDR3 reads CASSKVKLRLGWGDTGELFF. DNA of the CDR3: TGTGCCAGCAGCAAAGTTAAATTAAGACTCGGGTGGGGGGACACCGGGGAGCTGTTTTTT.

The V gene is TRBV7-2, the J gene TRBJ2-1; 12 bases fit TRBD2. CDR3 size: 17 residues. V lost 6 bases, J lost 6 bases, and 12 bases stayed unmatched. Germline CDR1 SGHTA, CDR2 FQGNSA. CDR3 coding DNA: TGTGCCAGCAGTCCATTCCAACTAGCGGGGGGCCTCAATGAGCAGTTCTTC. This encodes CASSPFQLAGGLNEQFF.

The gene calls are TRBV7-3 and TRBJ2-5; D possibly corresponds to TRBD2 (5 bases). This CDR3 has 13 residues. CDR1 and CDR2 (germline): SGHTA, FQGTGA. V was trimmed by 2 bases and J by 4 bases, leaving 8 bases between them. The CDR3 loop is CASSLVGGETQYF. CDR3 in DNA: TGTGCCAGCAGCTTAGTAGGAGGAGAGACCCAGTACTTC.

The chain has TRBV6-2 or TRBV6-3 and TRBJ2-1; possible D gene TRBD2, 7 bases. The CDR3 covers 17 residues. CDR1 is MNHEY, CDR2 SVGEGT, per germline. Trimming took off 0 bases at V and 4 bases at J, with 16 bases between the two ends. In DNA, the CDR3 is TGTGCCAGCAGTTACTCGGGAGGCGGGGGCCTTTACAATGAGCAGTTCTTC. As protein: CASSYSGGGGLYNEQFF.

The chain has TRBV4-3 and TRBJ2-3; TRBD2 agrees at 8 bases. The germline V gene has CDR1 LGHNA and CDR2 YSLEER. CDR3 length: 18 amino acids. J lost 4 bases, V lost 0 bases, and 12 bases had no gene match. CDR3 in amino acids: CASSQDRGSGAPADTQYF. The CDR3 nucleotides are TGCGCCAGCAGCCAAGATCGGGGTAGCGGGGCGCCTGCAGATACGCAGTATTTT.

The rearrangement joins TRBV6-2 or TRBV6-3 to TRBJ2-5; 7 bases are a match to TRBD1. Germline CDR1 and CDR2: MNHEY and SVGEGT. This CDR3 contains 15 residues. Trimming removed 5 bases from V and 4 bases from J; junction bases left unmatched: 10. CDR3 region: CASSAPGQKRETQYF. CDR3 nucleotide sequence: TGTGCCAGCAGTGCCCCGGGACAGAAGAGAGAGACCCAGTACTTC.

The CDR3 DNA is TGTGCCAGCAGCTTATCCGGGGGGGCTGATGAGCAGTTCTTC. Protein sequence: CASSLSGGADEQFF. The rearrangement uses TRBV7-2 and TRBJ2-1, with 8 bases identical to TRBD2. The V gene end was trimmed by 2 bases and the J gene end by 8 bases; junction bases not matched to a gene: 5. CDR3 length equals 14 residues. Looked up from germline, CDR1 is SGHTA and CDR2 is FQGNSA.

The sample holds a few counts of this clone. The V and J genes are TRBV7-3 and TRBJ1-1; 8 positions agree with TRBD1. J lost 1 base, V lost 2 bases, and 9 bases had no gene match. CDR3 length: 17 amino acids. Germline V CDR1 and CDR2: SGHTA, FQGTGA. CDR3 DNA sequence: TGTGCCAGCAGCTTACAGAGACAGGGGAAAAAGAACACTGAAGCTTTCTTT. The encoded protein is CASSLQRQGKKNTEAFF.

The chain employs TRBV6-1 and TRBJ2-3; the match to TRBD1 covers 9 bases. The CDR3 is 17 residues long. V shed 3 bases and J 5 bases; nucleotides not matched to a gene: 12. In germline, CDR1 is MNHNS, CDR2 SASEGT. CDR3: CASSEWIQGAGEDTQYF. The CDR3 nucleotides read TGTGCCAGCAGTGAGTGGATACAGGGGGCGGGAGAAGATACGCAGTATTTT.

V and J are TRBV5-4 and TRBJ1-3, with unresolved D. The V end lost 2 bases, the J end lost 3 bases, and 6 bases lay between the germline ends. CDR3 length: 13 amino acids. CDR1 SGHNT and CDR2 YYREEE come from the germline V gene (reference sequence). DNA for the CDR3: TGTGCCAGCAGCTTCCCGGGTGGAAACACCATATATTTT. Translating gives CASSFPGGNTIYF. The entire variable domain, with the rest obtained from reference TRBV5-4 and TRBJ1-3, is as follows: ETGVTQSPTHLIKTRGQQVTLRCSSQSGHNTVSWYQQALGQGPQFIFQYYREEENGRGNFPPRFSGLQFPNYSSELNVNALELDDSALYLCASSFPGGNTIYFGEGSWLTVV.

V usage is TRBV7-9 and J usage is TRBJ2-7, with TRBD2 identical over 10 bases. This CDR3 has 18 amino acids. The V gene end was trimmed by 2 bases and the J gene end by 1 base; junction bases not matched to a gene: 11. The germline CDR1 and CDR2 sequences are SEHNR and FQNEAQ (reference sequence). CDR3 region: CASSLPASGGGGSYEQYF. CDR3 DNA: TGTGCCAGCAGCTTACCCGCTAGCGGGGGAGGAGGATCCTACGAGCAGTACTTC.

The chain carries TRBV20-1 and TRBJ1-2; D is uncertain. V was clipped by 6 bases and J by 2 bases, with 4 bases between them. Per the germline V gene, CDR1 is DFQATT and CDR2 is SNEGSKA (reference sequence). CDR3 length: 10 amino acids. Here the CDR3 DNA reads TGCAGTGCGGCAAACTATGGCTACACCTTC. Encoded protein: CSAANYGYTF.

The CDR3 loop is CASSLGDRQNYGYTF. The CDR3 DNA is TGTGCCAGCTCACTTGGGGACAGACAAAACTATGGCTACACCTTC. The chain combines TRBV18 with TRBJ1-2; 7 positions agree with TRBD1. The CDR3 extends over 15 amino acids. The ends lost 4 bases at V and 2 bases at J; junction bases unmatched: 7. Germline V gene sequence: CDR1 KGHSH, CDR2 LQKENI.